The 4 T cell receptor beta chains listed next were all sequenced from one sample in a study of lymphopenia after photon versus proton radiotherapy (dated by TCRdb to 2018 to 2020). The library relied on the immunoSEQ multiplex PCR assay. The table comes from immuneACCESS by way of TCRdb, which keeps in-frame sequences with V and J called. Part of the clones is missing from these tables; in studies checked, under half for an unresolved V gene and the rest for unknown reasons. The sample yields tens of thousands of clones; about 87% were counted once. The ten largest make up under 14% of the sample. The sample in question was peripheral blood, obtained from a patient treated with proton-based radiotherapy. The receptors were gathered from a man aged 80 or over with esophageal cancer.

The CDR3 sequence: CASSLGYGGGNIQYF. Written as DNA, the CDR3 is TGTGCCAGCAGCTTAGGATACGGCGGGGGGAACATTCAGTACTTC. The chain links TRBV7-2 to TRBJ2-4, with 8 positions matching TRBD2. Germline values: CDR1 SGHTA, CDR2 FQGNSA. Germline trimming cut 1 base from V and 7 bases from J; bases unmatched to any gene: 6. The CDR3 is made up of 15 amino acids.

The V gene is TRBV5-1, the J gene TRBJ1-1, with D unclear. CDR1 is SGHRS and CDR2 is YFSETQ in the germline V gene. Trimming removed 0 bases at V and 6 bases at J, with 9 bases between. The CDR3 consists of 13 residues. CDR3 sequence (DNA): TGCGCCAGCAGCTTGGTTTCGGAAGCTGAAGCTTTCTTT. The encoded protein is CASSLVSEAEAFF.

The chain recombines TRBV7-9 with TRBJ2-2, with TRBD1 as a possible D gene (7 bases). Germline V gives CDR1 SEHNR, CDR2 FQNEAQ (reference sequence). This CDR3 region has 17 residues. V lost 5 bases to trimming and J lost 0 bases, with 16 bases between them. For the CDR3, the DNA is TGTGCCAGCAGCCCCGGTGCGGGACAGCCGAACACCGGGGAGCTGTTTTTT. Amino acid sequence: CASSPGAGQPNTGELFF. Combining the CDR3 with reference TRBV7-9 and TRBJ2-2 gives the whole variable domain DTGVSQNPRHKITKRGQNVTFRCDPISEHNRLYWYRQTLGQGPEFLTYFQNEAQLEKSRLLSDRFSAERPKGSFSTLEIQRTEQGDSAMYLCASSPGAGQPNTGELFFGEGSRLTVL.

V and J are TRBV11-2 and TRBJ2-7; D is unclear. The CDR3 consists of 12 residues. Germline assignment: CDR1 SGHAT and CDR2 FQNNGV. V lost 5 bases and J 1 base, leaving 6 bases between the germline ends. As DNA, the CDR3 is TGTGCCAGCAGCCTAGGGTCCTACGAGCAGTACTTC. This translates into CASSLGSYEQYF.